The sequence of this T cell receptor (beta chain) was determined in a study of prognosis after radiotherapy for stage I lung cancer. General study points: Reportedly, the usage of TRBV and TRBJ genes was not the same in patients with and without metastases. Reduced unique TCR clone counts were recorded after stereotactic body radiation therapy, with a median of around 10,000 versus 6,900. Nobody established whether the expanded TCR clones were specific to the tumor.

Two-round multiplex PCR, the amplification method, yielded TCR beta CDR3 from genomic DNA. The use of primers specific to each TRBV and TRBJ gene characterized first-round PCR. A second round of PCR was carried out using universal primers. MiXCR, applied by TCRdb to the multiplex PCR reads, yields one record per CDR3 protein. The sample records some 56,000 distinct CDR3 sequences, around 27% being singletons. Germline V gene data show CDR1 as SGHVS and CDR2 as FNYEAQ. CDR3 length equals 13 residues. V shed 1 base and J shed 7 bases, with 8 bases lying between them. As regards this clonotype: Its antigen is as yet unknown.

This sequence was found in a donor aged 50 or older with non-small cell lung cancer. The V gene is TRBV7-6, the J gene TRBJ2-1; D gene ambiguous. Sequenced here: PBMCs, sampled before or after stereotactic body radiation therapy (not recorded which). The CDR3 nucleotides are TGTGCCAGCAGCTTAGGACCCGATAATGAGCAGTTCTTC. This codes for CASSLGPDNEQFF.